This paragraph reports one T cell receptor beta chain. Its antigen is as yet unknown. This sample's time point: newly diagnosed GD, antithyroid drugs for less than 3 months. Generation of the TCR library employed RNA extracted from PBMCs. The data were taken from a study of regulatory T cells in long-lasting Graves disease. Study-level results: Persistent disease samples used TRBV28, TRBJ1-2 and TRBJ2-5 preferentially.

This CDR3 region has 13 residues. Germline V CDR1 and CDR2: SQVTM, ANQGSEA. V was pared by 4 bases and J by 2 bases, with 11 bases between. The authors built TCR beta libraries using iRepertoire HTBI primers and Arm-PCR of CDR3 regions. Each CDR3 protein is one row after TCRdb ran MiXCR on the multiplex PCR reads. The sample carries more than 400,000 distinct CDR3 sequences, about 16% recorded once. Another study also made use of these data, one on T cells in Graves' hyperthyroidism and ophthalmopathy. This second study notes: For Graves' hyperthyroidism to be stable, ophthalmopathy could not progress within 18 months. Diagnosis rested on symptoms, serum thyroxine and TRAb, thyroid ultrasound, and orbital computed tomography. A model of 13 V-J pairs discriminated ophthalmopathy from stable hyperthyroidism.

The chain uses TRBV29-1 and TRBJ1-1, with D perhaps matching TRBD1 (5 bases). The sequence was obtained from a man in his forties with Graves disease. The sample consisted of peripheral blood mononuclear cells (PBMCs), taken at new diagnosis, from a patient treated with antithyroid drugs. CDR3 region: CSVGQNFNTEAFF. As DNA, the CDR3 is TGCAGCGTTGGACAGAATTTCAACACTGAAGCTTTCTTT.